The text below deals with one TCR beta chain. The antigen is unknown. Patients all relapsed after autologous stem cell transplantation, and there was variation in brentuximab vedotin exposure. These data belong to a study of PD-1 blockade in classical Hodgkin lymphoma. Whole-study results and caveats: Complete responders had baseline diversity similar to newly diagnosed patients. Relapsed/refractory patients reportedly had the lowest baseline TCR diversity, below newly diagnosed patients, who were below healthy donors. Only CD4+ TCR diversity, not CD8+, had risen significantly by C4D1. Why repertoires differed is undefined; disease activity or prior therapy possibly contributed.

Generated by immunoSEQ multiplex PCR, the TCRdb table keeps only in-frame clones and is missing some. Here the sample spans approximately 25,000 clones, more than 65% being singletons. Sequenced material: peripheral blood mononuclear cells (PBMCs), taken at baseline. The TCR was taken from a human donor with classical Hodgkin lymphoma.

CDR3 protein: CASWGTETQYF. The CDR3 DNA reads as TGTGCCAGCTGGGGAACGGAGACCCAGTACTTC. V is TRBV6-5 and J is TRBJ2-5; D is unclear. The V gene's germline CDR1 is MNHEY and CDR2 SVGAGI. This CDR3 has 11 amino acids. The V gene lost 8 bases and the J gene lost 5 bases, with 9 bases spanning the gap.